This TCR beta chain was recovered during a study of cytomegalovirus exposure and HLA in healthy donors. Study-wide findings and caveats: When analyzed later, a missense DCLRE1C variant was found to be linked to TCR beta V- and J-gene trimming. Some highly shared sequence variants likely arose as a pipeline artifact.

This PCR relied on a set of 60 Vbeta primers and 13 Jbeta primers. In the source study's methods: A later analysis tallied about 80 million unique TCR beta chains, some 12 million of them shared. TCRdb's table, derived via immunoSEQ multiplex PCR, lists solely in-frame clones and lacks some. The V and J calls and clone size come from that table; D and trimming were worked out from the DNA. Of approximately 110,000 clones listed, around 86% are singletons. This clone was observed a handful of times. What it binds is unknown. This TCR was sampled from a woman in her twenties or thirties in good health and CMV-seronegative. Specimen: PBMCs.

The CDR3 protein is CASSLVGTSVYEQYF. The DNA of the CDR3 is TGTGCCAGCAGCTTAGTTGGGACTAGCGTCTACGAGCAGTACTTC. The V call is TRBV7-9, the J call TRBJ2-7; 10 bases are a match to TRBD2. This CDR3 is 15 amino acids long. The trim removed 1 base at V and 3 bases at J, leaving 3 bases unmatched. Germline lookup yields CDR1 SEHNR and CDR2 FQNEAQ (reference sequence).